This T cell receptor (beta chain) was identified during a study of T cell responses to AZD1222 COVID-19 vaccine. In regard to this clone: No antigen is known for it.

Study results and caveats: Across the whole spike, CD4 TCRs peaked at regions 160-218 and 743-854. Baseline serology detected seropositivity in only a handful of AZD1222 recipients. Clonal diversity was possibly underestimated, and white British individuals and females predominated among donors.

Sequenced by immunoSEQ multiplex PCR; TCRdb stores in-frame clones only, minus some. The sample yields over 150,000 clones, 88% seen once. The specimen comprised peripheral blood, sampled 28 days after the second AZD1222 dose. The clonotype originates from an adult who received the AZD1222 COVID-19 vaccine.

Here the CDR3 reads CASSNRDRGVNEQFF. The DNA of the CDR3 is TGCGCCAGCAGCAACCGGGACAGGGGTGTGAATGAGCAGTTCTTC. The V and J genes are TRBV5-1 and TRBJ2-1, with 10 bases lining up with TRBD1. V was pared by 4 bases and J by 7 bases, with 8 bases of the junction left unmatched. The CDR3 has 15 residues. Germline V gene lookup returns CDR1 SGHRS and CDR2 YFSETQ.